These 22 T cell receptor beta chains share one sample of origin, sequenced in a study of CD8 T cells in ankylosing spondylitis. TCRdb fed the 5' RACE reads into MiXCR, producing one record per CDR3 protein. The sample carries about 840,000 distinct CDR3 sequences, roughly 10% recorded once. Findings of the study overall: What appeared characteristic of ankylosing spondylitis blood was a TCR beta motif of fewer than ten highly homologous variants.

Which antigens these TCRs recognize remains unknown. Input material: blood, either unsorted or a sorted T cell fraction (not recorded which). The receptors originated from a male donor with ankylosing spondylitis.

This clonotype was seen only a few times. This rearrangement joins TRBV6-1 to TRBJ2-1, with 9 bases matching TRBD2. V was clipped by 3 bases and J by 7 bases; unmatched bases: 4. Per the germline V gene, CDR1 is MNHNS and CDR2 is SASEGT. The CDR3 is 14 amino acids. This CDR3 is CASSEGLAWNEQFF. CDR3 DNA sequence: TGTGCCAGCAGTGAGGGACTAGCTTGGAATGAGCAGTTCTTC.

This clonotype was observed a few times. This chain uses TRBV5-1 with TRBJ2-2; D is ambiguous. Trimming left V 2 bases short and J 2 bases short, with 10 bases between. The CDR3 is made up of 15 amino acids. The germline gives CDR1 SGHRS, CDR2 YFSETQ. DNA for the CDR3: TGCGCCAGCAGCTTCGGGCCTCAAAACACCGGGGAGCTGTTTTTT. It is translated as CASSFGPQNTGELFF.

In its sample, this clonotype was seen a few times. This chain joins TRBV4-2 and TRBJ1-3; D unclear. This CDR3 is 17 amino acids long. Between the trimmed V and J ends, which lost 4 bases and 0 bases, there was a span of 16 bases. Germline CDR1 and CDR2: LGHNA and YNFKEQ. DNA for the CDR3: TGTGCCAGCAGCCTCCACGTCCCGCAGAGCTCTGGAAACACCATATATTTT. It codes for CASSLHVPQSSGNTIYF.

A few counts support this clonotype. This chain connects TRBV11-1 to TRBJ2-7, with unresolved D. The V end was cut by 4 bases, the J end by 4 bases, with 17 bases between. The CDR3 extends over 15 amino acids. CDR1 is SGHAT, CDR2 FQDESV, per germline (reference sequence). Here the CDR3 DNA reads TGTGCCAGCAGCTCATCCCGGCAATCTTGGTACGAGCAGTACTTC. Translating it yields CASSSSRQSWYEQYF.

This clonotype was counted a few times. The CDR3 nucleotides read TGTGCCAGCTCACCTGACAGGAGTGCAGGCTACACCTTC. It is translated as CASSPDRSAGYTF. The gene calls are TRBV18 and TRBJ1-2; tentatively, D is TRBD1 (6 bases). The germline gives CDR1 KGHSH, CDR2 LQKENI. V was cut by 3 bases and J by 8 bases, with 13 bases left in between. The CDR3 runs 13 residues.

This clonotype has at least ten counts. The chain has TRBV6-5 and TRBJ2-5, with D unclear. Trimming removed 0 bases at V and 5 bases at J, with 13 bases between. Germline CDR1 MNHEY, CDR2 SVGAGI. The CDR3 has 15 amino acids. CDR3 loop: CASSYSPVPEETQYF. CDR3 bases: TGTGCCAGCAGTTACTCTCCGGTTCCCGAGGAGACCCAGTACTTC.

This clonotype occurred a few times. The rearrangement joins TRBV29-1 to TRBJ2-7; 13 bases agree with TRBD2. This CDR3 is built from 15 residues. The junction had 10 bases not matched to a gene; V was cut back by 7 bases and J by 4 bases. In germline, CDR1 is SQVTM, CDR2 ANQGSEA. The CDR3 DNA is TGCAGCGCTAAGAGGGGACTAGCGGGGATTTACGAGCAGTACTTC. It encodes CSAKRGLAGIYEQYF.

This clonotype came up many times. The J gene is TRBJ2-7, the V gene TRBV29-1; D unresolved. The CDR3 is made up of 13 amino acids. CDR1 and CDR2 from the germline V gene are SQVTM and ANQGSEA. Trimming left V 1 base short and J 6 bases short, with 13 bases between. The CDR3 protein is CSVEGRFSGEQYF. CDR3 sequence (DNA): TGCAGCGTTGAAGGACGTTTCTCCGGCGAGCAGTACTTC.

This clonotype has more than one count but fewer than ten. This sequence joins TRBV27 and TRBJ1-2; D is undetermined. CDR1 is MNHEY, CDR2 SMNVEV, per germline (reference sequence). The CDR3 consists of 15 residues. Trimming removed 5 bases from V and 5 bases from J, with 18 bases in between. CDR3 region: CASSPSPWSGYGYTF. The CDR3 DNA reads as TGTGCCAGCAGTCCGTCACCGTGGAGTGGATATGGCTACACCTTC.

The chain recombines TRBV7-2 with TRBJ2-1, with 14 bases identical to TRBD2. J was trimmed by 9 bases and V by 3 bases; bases with no gene match: 4. Germline CDR1 is SGHTA and CDR2 is FQGNSA. The CDR3 runs 15 residues. Here the CDR3 DNA reads TGTGCCAGCAGCTTTGGACTAGCGGGAGGAACTGAGCAGTTCTTC. This gives the protein CASSFGLAGGTEQFF. Full variable domain (missing parts from reference TRBV7-2 and TRBJ2-1): GAGVSQSPSNKVTEKGKDVELRCDPISGHTALYWYRQSLGQGLEFLIYFQGNSAPDKSGLPSDRFSAERTGGSVSTLTIQRTQQEDSAVYLCASSFGLAGGTEQFFGPGTRLTVL.

The chain employs TRBV19 and TRBJ1-1; TRBD1 agrees at 7 bases. In germline, CDR1 is LNHDA, CDR2 SQIVND (reference sequence). The CDR3 covers 14 residues. V shed 4 bases, J shed 1 base, and the junction held 3 bases outside the gene matches. CDR3 residues: CASSKNRGNTEAFF. The DNA for the CDR3 is TGTGCCAGTAGTAAAAACAGGGGGAACACTGAAGCTTTCTTT.

This chain links TRBV28 with TRBJ1-3; 10 bases map to TRBD1. Per germline, CDR1 MDHEN and CDR2 SYDVKM. J lost 3 bases, V lost 3 bases, and 5 bases had no gene match. The CDR3 runs to 16 residues. The CDR3, as DNA: TGTGCCAGCAGTTTCGAGACAGGGGGCATTGGAAACACCATATATTTT. Protein product: CASSFETGGIGNTIYF.

In this sample, this clonotype turned up many times. This chain uses TRBV7-2 with TRBJ1-6; 7 positions match TRBD1. Germline assignment: CDR1 SGHTA and CDR2 FQGNSA. V dropped 3 bases and J dropped 10; count of bases not matched to a gene: 6. This CDR3 comprises 14 residues. Here the CDR3 DNA reads TGTGCCAGCAGCTTCGGACAGGAGAGATCACCCCTCCACTTT. Translated, it gives CASSFGQERSPLHF.

The chain recombines TRBV12-3 or TRBV12-4 with TRBJ2-1; no clear D gene. V shed 8 bases and J shed 7 bases, with 6 bases lying between them. The CDR3 has 10 amino acids. The CDR3 here is CASARNEQFF. CDR3 sequence (DNA): TGTGCCAGCGCTCGGAATGAGCAGTTCTTC.

The chain recombines TRBV6-2 or TRBV6-3 with TRBJ2-3; no firm D call. V was pared by 2 bases and J by 2 bases, with 11 bases between. There are 15 residues in the CDR3. CDR1 and CDR2 from the germline V gene are MNHEY and SVGEGT. The CDR3 DNA follows: TGTGCCAGCAGTTACCTTGGAAGAGTCACAGATACGCAGTATTTT. As protein: CASSYLGRVTDTQYF.

The chain links TRBV7-6 to TRBJ2-1, with 14 positions matching TRBD2. J gave up 8 bases and V 5 bases, and 5 bases lay outside the gene matches. The CDR3 contains 15 residues. From germline, CDR1 is SGHVS and CDR2 FNYEAQ. The CDR3 bases are TGTGCCAGCAGCGCGGGACTAGCGGGAGTATATGAGCAGTTCTTC. Protein sequence: CASSAGLAGVYEQFF. The whole variable domain, remainder taken from reference TRBV7-6 and TRBJ2-1, is GAGVSQSPRYKVTKRGQDVALRCDPISGHVSLYWYRQALGQGPEFLTYFNYEAQQDKSGLPNDRFSAERPEGSISTLTIQRTEQRDSAMYRCASSAGLAGVYEQFFGPGTRLTVL.

This clonotype was observed a handful of times. This chain connects TRBV7-6 to TRBJ2-2; a weak D match, TRBD1 (5 bases). Per the germline V gene, CDR1 is SGHVS and CDR2 is FNYEAQ. Trimming took off 5 bases at V and 6 bases at J, with 19 bases between the two ends. The CDR3 loop spans 16 amino acids. CDR3 nucleotide sequence: TGTGCCAGCAGCCCACAGACAGCTCGAGCCCCCGGGGAGCTGTTTTTT. Translating it yields CASSPQTARAPGELFF.

This clonotype was seen a few times. The CDR3 sequence is CASSLEEGQNNQPQHF. The CDR3 coding sequence is TGTGCCAGCAGCTTAGAGGAAGGTCAGAACAATCAGCCCCAGCATTTT. This chain uses TRBV7-8 with TRBJ1-5; D ambiguous. The ends were cut back, 1 base at V and 3 bases at J, with 13 bases in the middle. The CDR3 has 16 amino acids. Germline V lookup: CDR1 SGHVS, CDR2 FQNEAQ. Combining the CDR3 with reference TRBV7-8 and TRBJ1-5 gives the whole variable domain GAGVSQSPRYKVAKRGQDVALRCDPISGHVSLFWYQQALGQGPEFLTYFQNEAQLDKSGLPSDRFFAERPEGSVSTLKIQRTQQEDSAVYLCASSLEEGQNNQPQHFGDGTRLSIL.

This clonotype was observed at least ten times. This chain connects TRBV9 to TRBJ2-6; no clear D gene. Trimming took 3 bases from V and 0 from J, leaving 10 bases between them. CDR3 length: 16 residues. Germline CDR1 and CDR2: SGDLS and YYNGEE. The CDR3 here is CASSAHAASGANVLTF. The CDR3 DNA follows: TGTGCCAGCAGCGCCCACGCAGCCTCTGGGGCCAACGTCCTGACTTTC.

This clonotype occurred a few times. The rearrangement uses TRBV9 and TRBJ2-7; D is possibly TRBD2 (5 bases). The ends were cut back, 0 bases at V and 0 bases at J, with 7 bases in the middle. CDR1 and CDR2 (germline): SGDLS, YYNGEE. The CDR3 extends over 14 amino acids. This chain's CDR3 is CASSVDSGSYEQYF. CDR3 nucleotide sequence: TGTGCCAGCAGCGTAGACAGCGGCTCCTACGAGCAGTACTTC.

This clonotype was seen a handful of times. V and J are TRBV29-1 and TRBJ2-1; D is possibly TRBD2 (5 bases). This CDR3 has 16 amino acids. Germline V gene data show CDR1 as SQVTM and CDR2 as ANQGSEA. Trimming took off 2 bases at V and 0 bases at J, with 14 bases between the two ends. The CDR3 DNA follows: TGCAGCGTTGAATGGCCAAGCGGCAGCTCCTACAATGAGCAGTTCTTC. Its protein product is CSVEWPSGSSYNEQFF.

This clonotype was observed a handful of times. This chain uses TRBV5-1 with TRBJ1-1; D gene unclear. The CDR3 consists of 14 residues. V lost 4 bases, J lost 1 base, and 11 bases lay in between. Germline V gene lookup returns CDR1 SGHRS and CDR2 YFSETQ. DNA for the CDR3: TGCGCCAGCAGCGGGAGGGCCAAGAACACTGAAGCTTTCTTT. This gives the protein CASSGRAKNTEAFF.